These 20 T cell receptor beta chains were sequenced from one sample in a study of T-cell memory formation after mild COVID-19. TCRdb re-analysed the 5' RACE reads in MiXCR, keeping a single row per CDR3 protein. The sample includes about 200,000 distinct CDR3 sequences, over 9% of them seen just once. Sequencing was performed on PBMCs or a T cell subset sorted from them (not recorded which). The receptor set was obtained from a man younger than 35 who had mild COVID-19 (a few samples of this study predate the infection). Cell type and time point are not known.

This clonotype was observed many times. This chain uses TRBV7-2 with TRBJ2-5, with D uncertain. The CDR3 runs 13 residues. The germline gives CDR1 SGHTA, CDR2 FQGNSA. The V end lost 2 bases, the J end lost 2 bases, and 6 bases lay between the germline ends. The CDR3 DNA follows: TGTGCCAGCAGCTTATTACAGCAAGAGACCCAGTACTTC. Its translation is CASSLLQQETQYF.

This clonotype was counted only a few times. The J gene is TRBJ1-5, the V gene TRBV20-1, with unresolved D. V lost 5 bases and J lost 10, with 6 bases in between. This CDR3 has 9 residues. Germline values: CDR1 DFQATT, CDR2 SNEGSKA (reference sequence). The CDR3 loop is CSAGEPQHF. CDR3 sequence (DNA): TGCAGTGCTGGGGAACCCCAGCATTTT.

This chain links TRBV6-2 or TRBV6-3 with TRBJ2-6; D may be TRBD1 (5 bases). V lost 1 base, J lost 2 bases, and 15 bases lay in between. Germline assignment: CDR1 MNHEY and CDR2 SVGEGT. The CDR3 loop spans 18 amino acids. CDR3 sequence (DNA): TGTGCCAGCAGTTACTTCAGGGTGCTGAGGCCTGGGGCCAACGTCCTGACTTTC. It translates to CASSYFRVLRPGANVLTF.

The chain has TRBV10-3 and TRBJ2-2, with TRBD1 matching over 7 bases. CDR1 and CDR2 (germline): ENHRY, SYGVKD. This CDR3 is built from 14 residues. V lost 8 bases and J lost 5; bases outside the gene matches: 8. In nucleotides, the CDR3 is TGTGCCATCGGCCGGGACAGCTTTACCGGGGAGCTGTTTTTT. It specifies CAIGRDSFTGELFF.

This clonotype was detected a few times. The gene calls are TRBV6-1 and TRBJ1-5; D is unresolved. Germline V gene sequence: CDR1 MNHNS, CDR2 SASEGT. V dropped 4 bases and J dropped 2 bases, with 18 bases sitting between them. This CDR3 is 17 amino acids long. The CDR3 DNA reads TGTGCCAGCAGTGCCTACCGAGCCCGGCGAGGCAATCAGCCCCAGCATTTT. It codes for CASSAYRARRGNQPQHF.

Remarks on this clonotype: One end of the junction does not line up with germline, which may come from a read error. The CDR3 loop is CASSLGQGNGQFF. The CDR3 DNA reads as TGTGCCAGCAGCCTAGGACAGGGCAATGGGCAGTTCTTC. The chain links TRBV7-8 to TRBJ2-1; 8 nucleotides agree with TRBD1. This CDR3 contains 13 residues. Germline V gene sequence: CDR1 SGHVS, CDR2 FQNEAQ.

V usage is TRBV6-5 and J usage is TRBJ2-1; perhaps TRBD2 as D (5 bases). Germline lookup yields CDR1 MNHEY and CDR2 SVGAGI. Trimming removed 5 bases at V and 7 bases at J, with 21 bases between. The CDR3 length is 16 residues. The CDR3 sequence is CASSPRAVAGMNEQFF. The CDR3 coding sequence is TGTGCCAGCAGTCCAAGGGCCGTAGCCGGGATGAATGAGCAGTTCTTC.

This clonotype was found a few times. This chain links TRBV6-2 or TRBV6-3 with TRBJ2-7, with D possibly being TRBD1 (6 bases). Germline lookup yields CDR1 MNHEY and CDR2 SVGEGT. V dropped 7 bases and J dropped 2 bases, with 12 bases sitting between them. The CDR3 is 13 residues long. CDR3 DNA: TGTGCCAGCAAGCTCGGACAGCCCTACGAGCAGTACTTC. Translating it yields CASKLGQPYEQYF.

The rearrangement uses TRBV9 and TRBJ2-3; no reliable D call. Germline V lookup: CDR1 SGDLS, CDR2 YYNGEE. Between the trimmed V and J ends, which lost 3 bases and 4 bases, there was a span of 12 bases. CDR3 length: 14 residues. The CDR3 here is CASSALNQADTQYF. In nucleotides, the CDR3 is TGTGCCAGCAGCGCCCTAAACCAGGCAGATACGCAGTATTTT.

The chain links TRBV7-9 to TRBJ2-1, with D unresolved. Germline CDR1 and CDR2: SEHNR and FQNEAQ (reference sequence). The length of the CDR3 is 12 residues. Deletions cut 8 bases from V and 10 bases from J, with 15 bases between. CDR3: CASHRLADEQFF. CDR3 in DNA: TGTGCCAGCCACCGCCTGGCGGACGAGCAGTTCTTC.

The table lists this clonotype with many counts. The rearrangement links TRBV18 to TRBJ2-5, with unresolved D. The ends were cut back, 2 bases at V and 2 bases at J, with 9 bases in the middle. This CDR3 has 14 amino acids. In germline, CDR1 is KGHSH, CDR2 LQKENI. CDR3 amino acids: CASSPGNRQETQYF. Written as DNA, the CDR3 is TGTGCCAGCTCACCAGGGAATAGGCAAGAGACCCAGTACTTC.

This clonotype was seen more than once but under ten times. This chain links TRBV3-1 with TRBJ2-7, with TRBD1 identical over 9 bases. V shed 4 bases and J 1 base; nucleotides not matched to a gene: 5. Germline CDR1 LGHDT, CDR2 YNNKEL (reference sequence). The CDR3 is 15 residues long. The CDR3 bases are TGTGCCAGCAGCCCGGACAGGGGACCTTCCTACGAGCAGTACGTC. Translating gives CASSPDRGPSYEQYV.

The sample holds a few counts of this clonotype. The V and J genes are TRBV6-2 or TRBV6-3 and TRBJ2-2, with TRBD1 identical over 7 bases. The CDR3 extends over 16 amino acids. The junction had 8 bases not matched to a gene; V was cut back by 4 bases and J by 3 bases. The germline gives CDR1 MNHEY, CDR2 SVGEGT. The CDR3 bases are TGTGCCAGCAGTTCGCCGGGACAGTGGGACACCGGGGAGCTGTTTTTT. Protein: CASSSPGQWDTGELFF.

This clonotype was seen more than once but under ten times. V is TRBV5-1 and J is TRBJ2-3; perhaps TRBD1 as D (5 bases). V gave up 0 bases and J gave up 6 bases, with 14 bases separating them. Germline V lookup: CDR1 SGHRS, CDR2 YFSETQ. The CDR3 consists of 15 residues. The CDR3 region has the DNA TGCGCCAGCAGCTTGGAGGGGTCCGTACTGGATACGCAGTATTTT. Its protein is CASSLEGSVLDTQYF. Based on the CDR3 plus reference TRBV5-1 and TRBJ2-3, the full variable domain is KAGVTQTPRYLIKTRGQQVTLSCSPISGHRSVSWYQQTPGQGLQFLFEYFSETQRNKGNFPGRFSGRQFSNSRSEMNVSTLELGDSALYLCASSLEGSVLDTQYFGPGTRLTVL.

The chain recombines TRBV10-3 with TRBJ2-7; weak D call: TRBD1 (6 bases). The CDR3 extends over 14 amino acids. Germline-derived CDR1 and CDR2 are ENHRY and SYGVKD. Trimming took 7 bases from V and 1 from J, leaving 14 bases between them. The CDR3 coding sequence is TGTGCCATCAAAACAGGGTGGTTATCCTACGAGCAGTACTTC. Translating gives CAIKTGWLSYEQYF.

The J gene is TRBJ2-3, the V gene TRBV19, with 10 bases lining up with TRBD2. The CDR3 has 16 amino acids. The germline V gene encodes CDR1 LNHDA and CDR2 SQIVND (reference sequence). After removal of 4 bases from V and 6 bases from J, the junction contained 10 bases not matched to a gene. CDR3 protein: CASSTGGTSAADTQYF. The CDR3 nucleotides are TGTGCCAGTAGTACCGGGGGGACTAGCGCGGCGGATACGCAGTATTTT.

V gene TRBV4-3 combines with J gene TRBJ2-3; D gene ambiguous. The CDR3 runs 13 residues. Germline CDR1 LGHNA, CDR2 YSLEER. Trimming stripped 0 bases from V and 6 bases from J, with 7 bases between. The CDR3 loop is CASSQDTEDTQYF. The CDR3 nucleotides are TGCGCCAGCAGCCAAGATACAGAGGATACGCAGTATTTT.

The V and J genes are TRBV5-5 and TRBJ1-4; D unclear. The CDR3 has 14 amino acids. Trimming shortened V by 4 bases and J by 3 bases, and 10 bases separated the two germline ends. CDR1 is SGHKS and CDR2 is YYEKEE in the germline V gene (reference sequence). The CDR3 DNA reads as TGTGCCAGCAGCCCGGTGACGTCTAATGAAAAACTGTTTTTT. Its translation is CASSPVTSNEKLFF. The whole variable domain, remainder taken from reference TRBV5-5 and TRBJ1-4, is DAGVTQSPTHLIKTRGQQVTLRCSPISGHKSVSWYQQVLGQGPQFIFQYYEKEERGRGNFPDRFSARQFPNYSSELNVNALLLGDSALYLCASSPVTSNEKLFFGSGTQLSVL.

This sequence joins TRBV5-1 and TRBJ2-3; D is perhaps TRBD2 (5 bases). Germline lookup yields CDR1 SGHRS and CDR2 YFSETQ. V was shortened by 6 bases and J by 2 bases, with 19 bases between the two germline ends. This CDR3 is 16 amino acids long. CDR3 amino acids: CASILNPGRDTDTQYF. The CDR3 nucleotides are TGCGCCAGCATACTCAACCCCGGTCGGGACACAGATACGCAGTATTTT.

This clonotype came up a few times. J is TRBJ2-7 and V is TRBV18, with D possibly TRBD1 on 5 matching bases. Germline V lookup: CDR1 KGHSH, CDR2 LQKENI. V shed 3 bases and J shed 6 bases, with 18 bases lying between them. The CDR3 covers 15 residues. The CDR3 nucleotides are TGTGCCAGCTCACCGTTAGGGGCACCTTCGGGCGAGCAGTACTTC. Translated, it gives CASSPLGAPSGEQYF.